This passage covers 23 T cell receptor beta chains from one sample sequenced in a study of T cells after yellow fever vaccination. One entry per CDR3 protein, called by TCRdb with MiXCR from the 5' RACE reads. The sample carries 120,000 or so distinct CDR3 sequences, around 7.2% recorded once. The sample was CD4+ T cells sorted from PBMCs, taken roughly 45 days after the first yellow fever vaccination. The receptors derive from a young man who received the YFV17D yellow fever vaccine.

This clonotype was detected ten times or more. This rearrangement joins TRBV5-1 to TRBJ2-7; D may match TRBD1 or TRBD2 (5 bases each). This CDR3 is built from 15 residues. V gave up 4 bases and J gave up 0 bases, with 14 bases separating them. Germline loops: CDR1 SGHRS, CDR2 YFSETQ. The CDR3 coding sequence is TGCGCCAGCAGCCCTGGGACGGCGAGCTCCTACGAGCAGTACTTC. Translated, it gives CASSPGTASSYEQYF.

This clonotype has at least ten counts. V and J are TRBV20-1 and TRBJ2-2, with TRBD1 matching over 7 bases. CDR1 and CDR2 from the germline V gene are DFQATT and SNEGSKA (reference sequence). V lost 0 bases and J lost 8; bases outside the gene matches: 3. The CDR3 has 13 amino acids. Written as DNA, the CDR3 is TGCAGTGCTAGAGATAGGGGGCAGGGGGAGCTGTTTTTT. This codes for CSARDRGQGELFF.

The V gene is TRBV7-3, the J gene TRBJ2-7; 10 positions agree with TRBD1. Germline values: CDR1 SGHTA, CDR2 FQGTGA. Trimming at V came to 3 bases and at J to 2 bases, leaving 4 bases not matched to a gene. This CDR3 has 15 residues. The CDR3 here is CASSFAGQGAYEQYF. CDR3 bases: TGTGCCAGCAGCTTCGCCGGACAGGGGGCCTACGAGCAGTACTTC.

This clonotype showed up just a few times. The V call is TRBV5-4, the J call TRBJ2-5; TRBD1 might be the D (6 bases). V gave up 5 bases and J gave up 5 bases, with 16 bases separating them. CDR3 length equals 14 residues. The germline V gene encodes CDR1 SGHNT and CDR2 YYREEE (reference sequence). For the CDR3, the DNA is TGTGCCAGCAGACCGGACAGTTATTCGGAGACCCAGTACTTC. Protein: CASRPDSYSETQYF.

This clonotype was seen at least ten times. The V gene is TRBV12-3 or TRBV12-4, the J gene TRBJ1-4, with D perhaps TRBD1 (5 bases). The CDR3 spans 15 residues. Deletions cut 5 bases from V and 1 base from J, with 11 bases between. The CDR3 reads CASSPRDGTNEKLFF. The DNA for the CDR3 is TGTGCCAGCAGTCCCCGGGACGGAACTAATGAAAAACTGTTTTTT.

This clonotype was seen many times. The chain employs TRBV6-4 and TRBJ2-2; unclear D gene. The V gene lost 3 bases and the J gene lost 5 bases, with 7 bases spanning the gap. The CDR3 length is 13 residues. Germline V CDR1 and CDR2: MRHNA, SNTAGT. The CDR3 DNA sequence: TGTGCCAGCAGTGAGGAATCTACCGGGGAGCTGTTTTTT. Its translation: CASSEESTGELFF.

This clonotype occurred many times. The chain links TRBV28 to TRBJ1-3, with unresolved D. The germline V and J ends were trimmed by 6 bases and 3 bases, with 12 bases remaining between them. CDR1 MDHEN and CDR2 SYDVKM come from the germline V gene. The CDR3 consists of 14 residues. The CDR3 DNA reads TGTGCCAGCAGACTCTCGGGCGGTGGAAACACCATATATTTT. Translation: CASRLSGGGNTIYF.

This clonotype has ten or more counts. The CDR3 DNA follows: TGTGCCAGCAGCTCCACTACACAAGAGACCCAGTACTTC. Translated: CASSSTTQETQYF. The V gene is TRBV11-2, the J gene TRBJ2-5; no definite D call. The CDR3 is made up of 13 amino acids. Trimming removed 4 bases at V and 2 bases at J, with 8 bases between. Germline loops: CDR1 SGHAT, CDR2 FQNNGV.

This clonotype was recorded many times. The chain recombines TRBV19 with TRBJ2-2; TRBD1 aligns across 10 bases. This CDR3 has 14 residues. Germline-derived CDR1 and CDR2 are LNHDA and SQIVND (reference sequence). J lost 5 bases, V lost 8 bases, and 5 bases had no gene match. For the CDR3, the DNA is TGTGCCAGTGGAAGGGACAGGGGAACCGGGGAGCTGTTTTTT. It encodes CASGRDRGTGELFF. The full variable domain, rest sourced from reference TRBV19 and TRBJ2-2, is DGGITQSPKYLFRKEGQNVTLSCEQNLNHDAMYWYRQDPGQGLRLIYYSQIVNDFQKGDIAEGYSVSREKKESFPLTVTSAQKNPTAFYLCASGRDRGTGELFFGEGSRLTVL.

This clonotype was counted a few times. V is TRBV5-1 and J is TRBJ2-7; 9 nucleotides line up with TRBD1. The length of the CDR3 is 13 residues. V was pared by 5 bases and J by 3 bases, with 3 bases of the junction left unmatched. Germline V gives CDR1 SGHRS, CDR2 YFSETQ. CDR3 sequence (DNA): TGCGCCAGCAGGCCGGGACAGGGCTACGAGCAGTACTTC. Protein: CASRPGQGYEQYF.

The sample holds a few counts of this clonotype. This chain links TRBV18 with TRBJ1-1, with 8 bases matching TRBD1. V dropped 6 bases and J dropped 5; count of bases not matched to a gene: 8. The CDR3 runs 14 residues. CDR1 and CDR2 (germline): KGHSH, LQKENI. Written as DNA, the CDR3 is TGTGCCAGCTCGGGGGACAGGCTTCTAACTGAAGCTTTCTTT. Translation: CASSGDRLLTEAFF.

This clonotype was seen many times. The CDR3 nucleotides read TGTGCCAGCAGTTACTCGACCAGGGGAGGCTACACCTTC. Protein product: CASSYSTRGGYTF. V is TRBV6-5 and J is TRBJ1-2; TRBD1 might be the D (6 bases). The V and J ends lost 0 bases and 8 bases respectively, with 10 bases between them. This CDR3 has 13 residues. CDR1 is MNHEY, CDR2 SVGAGI, per germline.

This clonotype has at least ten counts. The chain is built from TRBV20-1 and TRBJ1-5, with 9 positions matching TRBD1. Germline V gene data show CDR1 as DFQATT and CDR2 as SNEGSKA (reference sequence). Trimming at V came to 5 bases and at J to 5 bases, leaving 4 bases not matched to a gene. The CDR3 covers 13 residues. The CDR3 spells CSAWGQGHQPQHF. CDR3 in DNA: TGCAGTGCTTGGGGACAGGGACATCAGCCCCAGCATTTT.

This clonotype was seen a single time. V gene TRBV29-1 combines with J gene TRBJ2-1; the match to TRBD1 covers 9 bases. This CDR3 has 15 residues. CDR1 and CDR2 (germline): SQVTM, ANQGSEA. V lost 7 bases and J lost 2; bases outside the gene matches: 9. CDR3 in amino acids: CSARLGQGTYNEQFF. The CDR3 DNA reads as TGCAGCGCGAGACTCGGACAGGGGACCTACAATGAGCAGTTCTTC.

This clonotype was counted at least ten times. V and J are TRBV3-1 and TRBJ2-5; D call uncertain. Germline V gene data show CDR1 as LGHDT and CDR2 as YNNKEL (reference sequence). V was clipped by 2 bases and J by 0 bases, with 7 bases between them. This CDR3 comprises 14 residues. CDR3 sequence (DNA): TGTGCCAGCAGCCAACGACTGGACCAAGAGACCCAGTACTTC. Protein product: CASSQRLDQETQYF.

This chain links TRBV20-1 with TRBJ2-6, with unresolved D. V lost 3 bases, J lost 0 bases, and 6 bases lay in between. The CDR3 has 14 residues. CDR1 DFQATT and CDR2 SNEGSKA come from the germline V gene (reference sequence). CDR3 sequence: CSASPSSGANVLTF. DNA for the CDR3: TGCAGTGCTAGTCCGAGCTCTGGGGCCAACGTCCTGACTTTC.

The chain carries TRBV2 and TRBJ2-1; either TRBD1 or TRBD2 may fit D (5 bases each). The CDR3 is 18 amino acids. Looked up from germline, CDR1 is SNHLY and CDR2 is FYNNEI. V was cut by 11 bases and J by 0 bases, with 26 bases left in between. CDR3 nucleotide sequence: TGTGCCTTCAGTTCTGGGACCTATGCTCCCAGCTCCTACAATGAGCAGTTCTTC. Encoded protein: CAFSSGTYAPSSYNEQFF.

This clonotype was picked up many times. The chain's CDR3 is CASSSGQGADEQYV. In DNA, the CDR3 is TGCGCCAGCAGCTCGGGACAGGGGGCCGACGAGCAGTACGTC. The V gene is TRBV5-1, the J gene TRBJ2-7; 12 bases are a match to TRBD1. V shed 3 bases, J shed 5 bases, and the junction held 3 bases outside the gene matches. Germline V gene sequence: CDR1 SGHRS, CDR2 YFSETQ. This CDR3 comprises 14 residues.

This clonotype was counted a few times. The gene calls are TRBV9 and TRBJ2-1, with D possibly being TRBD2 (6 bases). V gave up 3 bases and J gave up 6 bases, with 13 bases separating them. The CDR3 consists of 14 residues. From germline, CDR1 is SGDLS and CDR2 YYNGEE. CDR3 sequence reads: CASSGRTIVNEQFF. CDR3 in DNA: TGTGCCAGCAGCGGGAGGACTATCGTCAATGAGCAGTTCTTC.

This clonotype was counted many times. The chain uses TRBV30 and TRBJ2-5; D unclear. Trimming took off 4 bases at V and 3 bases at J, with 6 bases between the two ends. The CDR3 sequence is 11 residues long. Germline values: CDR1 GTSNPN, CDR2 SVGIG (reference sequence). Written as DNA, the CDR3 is TGTGCCTGGAATCAGGAAGAGACCCAGTACTTC. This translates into CAWNQEETQYF.

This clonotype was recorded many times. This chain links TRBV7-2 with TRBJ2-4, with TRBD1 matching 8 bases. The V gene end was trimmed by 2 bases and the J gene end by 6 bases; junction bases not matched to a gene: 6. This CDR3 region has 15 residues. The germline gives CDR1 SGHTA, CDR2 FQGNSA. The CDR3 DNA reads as TGTGCCAGCAGCTTAAGAGGACAGGGAGGAAACATTCAGTACTTC. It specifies CASSLRGQGGNIQYF.

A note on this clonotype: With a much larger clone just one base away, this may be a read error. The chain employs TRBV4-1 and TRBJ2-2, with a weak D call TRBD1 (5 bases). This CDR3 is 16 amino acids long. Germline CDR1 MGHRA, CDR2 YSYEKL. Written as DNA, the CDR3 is TGCGCCGGCAGCCAAACCCCTGGGGCGTACACCGGGGAGCTGTTTTTT. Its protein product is CAGSQTPGAYTGELFF.

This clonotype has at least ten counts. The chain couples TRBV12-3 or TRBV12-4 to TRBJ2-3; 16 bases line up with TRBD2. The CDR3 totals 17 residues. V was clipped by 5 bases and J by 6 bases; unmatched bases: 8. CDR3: CASSRPGLAGGRDTQYF. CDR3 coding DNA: TGTGCCAGCAGTAGGCCGGGACTAGCGGGGGGGCGGGATACGCAGTATTTT.